Included here is one T cell receptor beta chain sequence, with context. The clone's antigen remains unknown. Base qualities are not provided; no much larger clone lies one nucleotide away. The treatment or condition label for this specimen denotes: allogeneic hematopoietic cell transplantation with graft depleted of TCRalphabeta T cells and CD19 B cells. TCRalphabeta/CD19-depleted allogeneic hematopoietic cell grafts were given to the transplant recipients, all of whom were children. The data were obtained in a study of T-cell reconstitution after alpha-beta-depleted transplantation in children (dated by TCRdb to 2016 to 2017). About the full investigation: T-cell immune reconstitution after TCRalphabeta/CD19-depleted allogeneic hematopoietic cell transplantation in children was quantitatively tracked in the study by means of TCR repertoire profiling. Results and caveats for the whole study, not just this receptor: Over subsequent months, a decline in hyperexpanded clone frequencies was noted, and after one year, T-cell counts and TCRbeta diversity were mostly ascribed to newly produced T cells. In some patients, high TCRbeta diversity at day 60 was attributed to recipient T cells and intrathymic progenitors that had survived conditioning. The apparently early alphabetaT-cell count recovery about two months after transplant was reportedly dependent on only several hundred rapidly expanded clones derived from non-depleted graft cells.

Via the germline V gene, CDR1 is SGHTA and CDR2 FQGNSA. Inclusive of the bounding cysteine and phenylalanine, the CDR3 is 15 residues long. The read is trimmed to its CDR3 DNA, 45 bases read in frame from base 1. Here V drops 5 bases and J drops 2 bases, and the junction holds 8 bases not matched to any gene. The library was made by PCR. Instrument used: Illumina HiSeq 2500. Molecular barcoding was employed in the preparation of TCR libraries, with unique molecular identifiers being used to normalize TCRbeta repertoire quantification. The public sequencing data were trimmed at Q25 with fastp and processed into clonotypes with MiXCR by TCRdb, which kept only in-frame beta chains. Identical CDR3 protein sequences are pooled into one entry, listed with their most common genes and DNA. For this sample the table gives over 400,000 distinct CDR3 sequences, of which about 40% were detected only once. The top ten clones comprise 27% of the sample.

The chain was built from TRBV7-2 and TRBJ2-7; a stretch of 8 junction bases matches TRBD2. The material sequenced was PBMCs, taken before TCRalphabeta/CD19-depleted stem cell transplant. The sequence derives from a girl aged 2 to 9 with aplastic anemia, due to receive a stem cell transplant. The CDR3 region: CASSRQTSAAYEQYF. The DNA sequence is given as TGTGCCAGCAGCCGACAGACTAGCGCTGCCTACGAGCAGTACTTC.